Shown below are 31 T cell receptor beta chains from a single sample sequenced in a study of shared clonotypes between healthy human individuals. CD8 cells classed as naive were CD45RO-negative and positively selected for CCR7, excluding terminally differentiated effector memory CD45RA+ cells. Measured with immunoSEQ multiplex PCR; TCRdb has only the in-frame clones, and not every one. The sample contains under 2,000,000 clones, over 85% of which appear only once. The sequenced sample was naive CD8+ T cells sorted from blood. The source of these receptors is a man younger than 35 in good health.

V usage is TRBV6-4 and J usage is TRBJ2-2, with D uncertain. V lost 0 bases, J lost 5 bases, and 10 bases lay in between. Germline-derived CDR1 and CDR2 are MRHNA and SNTAGT. CDR3 length: 15 amino acids. The CDR3 reads CASSDSERGTGELFF. CDR3 DNA: TGTGCCAGCAGTGACTCGGAGCGTGGAACCGGGGAGCTGTTTTTT.

The chain uses TRBV7-9 and TRBJ2-3; the D is unclear. V was clipped by 4 bases and J by 5 bases, with 22 bases between them. The CDR3 is made up of 17 amino acids. The germline V gene has CDR1 SEHNR and CDR2 FQNEAQ (reference sequence). In nucleotides, the CDR3 is TGTGCCAGCAGCTCTCTCTCGGGCCCCCCCCCGGAAGATACGCAGTATTTT. Translating it yields CASSSLSGPPPEDTQYF.

The J gene is TRBJ2-5, the V gene TRBV2; no definite D call. V was clipped by 3 bases and J by 1 base, with 9 bases between them. This CDR3 is built from 14 residues. Looked up from germline, CDR1 is SNHLY and CDR2 is FYNNEI. This CDR3 reads CASSEISSQETQYF. CDR3 DNA: TGTGCCAGCAGTGAGATCTCTTCCCAAGAGACCCAGTACTTC.

Remarks on this clone: This same CDR3 is encoded by further DNA sequences in the sample. The chain joins TRBV6-5 to TRBJ2-7; D is tentatively TRBD1 or TRBD2 (6 bases each). The CDR3 has 14 amino acids. Deletions cut 2 bases from V and 3 bases from J, with 11 bases between. The germline V gene has CDR1 MNHEY and CDR2 SVGAGI. The CDR3, as DNA: TGTGCCAGCAGTTACGCAGGGGAGGACTACGAGCAGTACTTC. Its protein product is CASSYAGEDYEQYF.

The chain couples TRBV2 to TRBJ2-2, with TRBD1 as a possible D gene (5 bases). Germline CDR1 and CDR2: SNHLY and FYNNEI. The CDR3 spans 19 residues. Trimming shortened V by 6 bases and J by 2 bases, and 25 bases separated the two germline ends. DNA for the CDR3: TGTGCCAGCAGCCACAAAAGAGACAGCTACTCAGGAAACACCGGGGAGCTGTTTTTT. Its translation is CASSHKRDSYSGNTGELFF.

About this clone itself: The same CDR3 arises from other DNA sequences in this sample as well. The rearrangement uses TRBV9 and TRBJ2-1; D ambiguous. This CDR3 spans 12 amino acids. Trimming pared 2 bases from V and 4 bases from J, leaving 4 bases between. Germline lookup yields CDR1 SGDLS and CDR2 YYNGEE. CDR3 bases: TGTGCCAGCAGCGTCGGGTACAATGAGCAGTTCTTC. This encodes CASSVGYNEQFF.

The rearrangement joins TRBV4-1 to TRBJ2-1; 8 bases are a match to TRBD2. V shed 1 base, J shed 7 bases, and the junction held 9 bases outside the gene matches. Germline V CDR1 and CDR2: MGHRA, YSYEKL. The CDR3 runs 16 residues. CDR3 in DNA: TGCGCCAGCAGCCAAGTACCGGGACTAGGGGGGAATGAGCAGTTCTTC. It is translated as CASSQVPGLGGNEQFF.

CDR3 DNA sequence: TGTGCCAGCAGCTTGGGGGCGGTGGAGCTGTTTTTT. It codes for CASSLGAVELFF. This chain links TRBV7-9 with TRBJ2-2; the D gene is possibly TRBD1 (6 bases). The V gene's germline CDR1 is SEHNR and CDR2 FQNEAQ (reference sequence). V shed 3 bases and J shed 10 bases, with 9 bases lying between them. The CDR3 is 12 residues long.

The chain links TRBV5-6 to TRBJ1-1; D remains unclear. There are 14 residues in the CDR3. Germline-derived CDR1 and CDR2 are SGHDT and YYEEEE. V was shortened by 0 bases and J by 6 bases, with 12 bases between the two germline ends. The DNA for the CDR3 is TGTGCCAGCAGCTTGGTAAGCCCAATCGCTGAAGCTTTCTTT. Encoded protein: CASSLVSPIAEAFF.

The V and J genes are TRBV7-2 and TRBJ2-2; 7 bases are a match to TRBD1. The CDR3 loop spans 15 amino acids. Germline loops: CDR1 SGHTA, CDR2 FQGNSA. Unmatched junction bases numbered 6, after V lost 5 bases and J lost 3 bases. CDR3 sequence (DNA): TGTGCCAGCAGCCTACACAGGGGAGACACCGGGGAGCTGTTTTTT. Translation: CASSLHRGDTGELFF.

This clone is a singleton in its sample. The chain carries TRBV7-9 and TRBJ1-4; TRBD1 is a possible D gene (5 bases). With 1 base removed from V and 6 bases from J, the gap between germline ends came to 12 bases. The CDR3 is 15 residues long. Germline-derived CDR1 and CDR2 are SEHNR and FQNEAQ (reference sequence). This CDR3 is CASSLGFGGDEKLFF. The CDR3 bases are TGTGCCAGCAGCTTAGGATTTGGGGGGGATGAAAAACTGTTTTTT.

For this clone: One junction end does not reproduce the germline sequence, and a read error may be involved. CDR3: CASSLTSGYEQYF. The DNA of the CDR3 is TGTGCTAGCAGCTTAACTAGCGGCTACGAGCAGTACTTC. The rearrangement uses TRBV7-7 and TRBJ2-7, with 8 bases that match TRBD2. This CDR3 is built from 13 residues. Germline CDR1 and CDR2: SSHAT and FNYEAQ (reference sequence).

This clone was counted a single time. J is TRBJ1-5 and V is TRBV19; 7 nucleotides line up with TRBD1. The trim removed 0 bases at V and 3 bases at J, leaving 20 bases unmatched. From germline, CDR1 is LNHDA and CDR2 SQIVND (reference sequence). The CDR3 totals 21 residues. The CDR3 DNA reads TGTGCCAGTAGTATAGATGGGTGGACAGGATACTCAGAAATTAACAATCAGCCCCAGCATTTT. Amino acids: CASSIDGWTGYSEINNQPQHF.

This chain links TRBV6-5 with TRBJ2-7; a weak D match, TRBD2 (7 bases). The CDR3 length is 12 residues. Trimming stripped 6 bases from V and 7 bases from J, with 13 bases between. Germline CDR1 reads MNHEY; CDR2 reads SVGAGI. CDR3 sequence: CASRGGGDEQYF. DNA of the CDR3: TGTGCCAGCAGGGGCGGGGGCGATGAGCAGTACTTC.

The genes are TRBV7-9 and TRBJ2-3; TRBD2 matches at 8 bases. Trimming took 4 bases from V and 3 from J; bases not matched to a gene: 15. Germline CDR1 and CDR2: SEHNR and FQNEAQ (reference sequence). The CDR3 is made up of 18 amino acids. CDR3 protein: CASSSTPGTSDGTDTQYF. Here the CDR3 DNA reads TGTGCCAGCAGCTCTACCCCCGGGACTAGTGATGGGACAGATACGCAGTATTTT.

The chain carries TRBV7-6 and TRBJ2-1; TRBD1 matches 7 bases. The CDR3 has 14 amino acids. The germline CDR1 and CDR2 sequences are SGHVS and FNYEAQ. Germline trimming cut 1 base from V and 9 bases from J; bases unmatched to any gene: 6. The CDR3: CASSLVSAGGEQFF. The CDR3 nucleotides are TGTGCCAGCAGCTTAGTTTCGGCAGGGGGTGAGCAGTTCTTC.

This rearrangement joins TRBV6-6 to TRBJ2-5; no reliable D call. This CDR3 is built from 15 residues. Germline-derived CDR1 and CDR2 are MNHNY and SVGAGI (reference sequence). V dropped 2 bases and J dropped 4 bases, with 14 bases sitting between them. The CDR3 sequence is CASSYLDPDGETQYF. The DNA of the CDR3 is TGTGCCAGCAGTTACCTCGACCCGGACGGAGAGACCCAGTACTTC.

The V call is TRBV18, the J call TRBJ1-4, with 7 bases fitting TRBD1. The length of the CDR3 is 16 residues. V lost 6 bases, J lost 5 bases, and 12 bases stayed unmatched. Germline V gene sequence: CDR1 KGHSH, CDR2 LQKENI. In DNA form, the CDR3 reads TGTGCCAGCTCGTTGAGTTGGGACAGAGAGAATGAAAAACTGTTTTTT. It codes for CASSLSWDRENEKLFF.

The table lists this clone with a count of one. This chain uses TRBV5-6 with TRBJ2-7; 10 bases fit TRBD2. V dropped 4 bases and J dropped 2; count of bases not matched to a gene: 9. Germline CDR1 is SGHDT and CDR2 is YYEEEE. The CDR3 runs to 16 residues. CDR3 loop: CASSAPTSGRAYEQYF. The CDR3 nucleotides are TGTGCCAGCAGCGCCCCGACTAGCGGGCGAGCCTACGAGCAGTACTTC. Full variable domain (outside the CDR3, taken from reference TRBV5-6 and TRBJ2-7): DAGVTQSPTHLIKTRGQQVTLRCSPKSGHDTVSWYQQALGQGPQFIFQYYEEEERQRGNFPDRFSGHQFPNYSSELNVNALLLGDSALYLCASSAPTSGRAYEQYFGPGTRLTVT.

CDR3 in amino acids: CASSLGQTIYGYTF. CDR3 in DNA: TGTGCCAGCAGCTTAGGACAGACCATCTATGGCTACACCTTC. The V and J genes are TRBV7-9 and TRBJ1-2, with TRBD1 as a possible D gene (5 bases). V lost 1 base and J 4 bases, leaving 10 bases between the germline ends. CDR1 and CDR2 from the germline V gene are SEHNR and FQNEAQ (reference sequence). This CDR3 has 14 residues.

As regards this clone: Distinct nucleotide sequences in the sample also encode this CDR3. The V gene is TRBV20-1, the J gene TRBJ2-7; D possibly matches TRBD1 or TRBD2 (5 bases each). This CDR3 contains 11 residues. CDR1 and CDR2 from the germline V gene are DFQATT and SNEGSKA (reference sequence). V lost 6 bases, J lost 4 bases, and 10 bases lay in between. CDR3 sequence (DNA): TGCAGTGCAAGGGACGGTTACGAGCAGTACTTC. Its translation is CSARDGYEQYF.

The chain recombines TRBV6-5 with TRBJ1-1; D unresolved. V dropped 7 bases and J dropped 6 bases, with 21 bases sitting between them. The CDR3 covers 15 residues. Germline values: CDR1 MNHEY, CDR2 SVGAGI. CDR3 nucleotides: TGTGCCAGCAACTCCCGTAAAGGTAGATTTCCTGAAGCTTTCTTT. This sequence encodes CASNSRKGRFPEAFF.

About this clone: The sample carries other DNA sequences with the same CDR3. The genes are TRBV27 and TRBJ2-5, with a possible D match to TRBD2 (5 bases). The CDR3 runs to 12 residues. V was trimmed by 8 bases and J by 2 bases, leaving 9 bases between them. Germline V lookup: CDR1 MNHEY, CDR2 SMNVEV (reference sequence). This CDR3 is CASGRGQETQYF. DNA of the CDR3: TGTGCCAGCGGGAGAGGGCAAGAGACCCAGTACTTC.

The chain employs TRBV4-1 and TRBJ2-7; D unresolved. There are 15 residues in the CDR3. Per the germline V gene, CDR1 is MGHRA and CDR2 is YSYEKL. V was pared by 1 base and J by 2 bases, with 12 bases between. The CDR3 reads CASSQGRPITYEQYF. In DNA, the CDR3 is TGCGCCAGCAGCCAAGGACGACCGATCACCTACGAGCAGTACTTC.

The chain joins TRBV5-4 to TRBJ2-7, with TRBD2 as a possible D gene (5 bases). This CDR3 has 12 residues. Germline CDR1 SGHNT, CDR2 YYREEE (reference sequence). V dropped 4 bases and J dropped 4 bases, with 9 bases sitting between them. CDR3 nucleotides: TGTGCCAGCAGCCCGGAGGCGTACGAGCAGTACTTC. Its translation: CASSPEAYEQYF. Complete variable domain (other parts from reference TRBV5-4 and TRBJ2-7): ETGVTQSPTHLIKTRGQQVTLRCSSQSGHNTVSWYQQALGQGPQFIFQYYREEENGRGNFPPRFSGLQFPNYSSELNVNALELDDSALYLCASSPEAYEQYFGPGTRLTVT.

The chain employs TRBV13 and TRBJ2-3; D may correspond to TRBD1 or TRBD2 (5 bases each). V shed 3 bases and J shed 2 bases, with 9 bases lying between them. Looked up from germline, CDR1 is PRHDT and CDR2 is FYEKMQ (reference sequence). The CDR3 loop spans 14 amino acids. DNA of the CDR3: TGTGCCAGCAGCTTGGAAGGGACCACAGATACGCAGTATTTT. It specifies CASSLEGTTDTQYF.

This chain connects TRBV5-4 to TRBJ2-6; possible D gene TRBD1, 6 bases. V lost 4 bases and J lost 1, with 21 bases in between. CDR3 size: 19 residues. Per the germline V gene, CDR1 is SGHNT and CDR2 is YYREEE (reference sequence). The CDR3 loop reads CASSGRDTDPSSGANVLTF. The CDR3 region has the DNA TGTGCCAGCAGCGGACGGGACACGGATCCTAGTTCTGGGGCCAACGTCCTGACTTTC.

The V call is TRBV7-6, the J call TRBJ2-2, with D tentatively TRBD2 (5 bases). The CDR3 extends over 17 amino acids. Germline V gene sequence: CDR1 SGHVS, CDR2 FNYEAQ. Deletions cut 5 bases from V and 2 bases from J, with 18 bases between. The CDR3 DNA is TGTGCCAGCAGCCAGGACTGGGCAAGGGCAAACACCGGGGAGCTGTTTTTT. Its translation is CASSQDWARANTGELFF. Combining the CDR3 with reference TRBV7-6 and TRBJ2-2 gives the whole variable domain GAGVSQSPRYKVTKRGQDVALRCDPISGHVSLYWYRQALGQGPEFLTYFNYEAQQDKSGLPNDRFSAERPEGSISTLTIQRTEQRDSAMYRCASSQDWARANTGELFFGEGSRLTVL.

Of note for this clone: Other DNA sequences within the sample encode an identical CDR3. The V call is TRBV9, the J call TRBJ2-7, with TRBD2 as a possible D gene (5 bases). Germline CDR1 reads SGDLS; CDR2 reads YYNGEE. V lost 4 bases and J lost 1, with 12 bases in between. The CDR3 consists of 14 residues. The CDR3 sequence: CASSLGGSSYEQYF. The CDR3 DNA reads TGTGCCAGCAGCCTCGGAGGCAGTTCCTACGAGCAGTACTTC.

The rearrangement joins TRBV11-2 to TRBJ2-1; D could derive from TRBD1 or TRBD2 (5 bases each). The V end was cut by 5 bases, the J end by 0 bases, with 17 bases between. Germline V gene sequence: CDR1 SGHAT, CDR2 FQNNGV. The CDR3 sequence is 17 residues long. In DNA form, the CDR3 reads TGTGCCAGCAGCCCCGGAAATGGGGGAAGCTCCTACAATGAGCAGTTCTTC. Translating gives CASSPGNGGSSYNEQFF.

The chain uses TRBV5-1 and TRBJ2-6; 16 bases line up with TRBD2. J gave up 1 base and V 4 bases, and 5 bases lay outside the gene matches. This CDR3 is 19 amino acids long. Germline V gene lookup returns CDR1 SGHRS and CDR2 YFSETQ. Here the CDR3 DNA reads TGCGCCAGCAGCCGGGGACTAGCGGGGGGGCCGTCTGGGGCCAACGTCCTGACTTTC. Translating it yields CASSRGLAGGPSGANVLTF.